This entry lists 21 T cell receptor beta chains sequenced from one sample in a study of cytomegalovirus exposure and HLA in healthy donors. Amplification used 60 Vbeta primers and 13 Jbeta primers. Profiled with immunoSEQ multiplex PCR; TCRdb holds only in-frame clones, not every one. The sample lists some 100,000 clones; approximately 81% were seen once. Material for sequencing was PBMCs. These receptor sequences come from a female donor in good health and CMV-seropositive.

This chain joins TRBV30 and TRBJ2-5, with D hard to call. Germline CDR1 reads GTSNPN; CDR2 reads SVGIG (reference sequence). CDR3 length: 15 amino acids. V lost 4 bases, J lost 2 bases, and 17 bases lay in between. The CDR3 sequence: CAWTTPLQRQETQYF. As DNA, the CDR3 is TGTGCCTGGACGACCCCTTTACAGAGACAAGAGACCCAGTACTTC. Using reference TRBV30 and TRBJ2-5 for the parts outside the CDR3, the full variable domain is SQTIHQWPATLVQPVGSPLSLECTVEGTSNPNLYWYRQAAGRGLQLLFYSVGIGQISSEVPQNLSASRPQDRQFILSSKKLLLSDSGFYLCAWTTPLQRQETQYFGPGTRLLVL.

The V and J genes are TRBV30 and TRBJ1-3; D gene uncertain. The length of the CDR3 is 14 residues. Germline CDR1 GTSNPN, CDR2 SVGIG (reference sequence). Deletions cut 5 bases from V and 4 bases from J, with 15 bases between. The CDR3 loop is CAWGPVAWGNTIYF. For the CDR3, the DNA is TGTGCCTGGGGTCCGGTCGCCTGGGGAAACACCATATATTTT.

In its sample, this clone was seen once. The rearrangement links TRBV30 to TRBJ1-3; no reliable D call. CDR3 size: 12 residues. Germline CDR1 is GTSNPN and CDR2 is SVGIG (reference sequence). V was shortened by 7 bases and J by 7 bases, with 14 bases between the two germline ends. The DNA for the CDR3 is TGTGCCTACGACCTAGGAAGGAACACCATATATTTT. This sequence encodes CAYDLGRNTIYF.

The V call is TRBV5-5, the J call TRBJ2-7, with 8 positions matching TRBD2. V lost 4 bases to trimming and J lost 3 bases; unmatched junction nucleotides: 9. In germline, CDR1 is SGHKS, CDR2 YYEKEE (reference sequence). There are 15 residues in the CDR3. The CDR3 spells CASSLTAGGGYEQYF. DNA of the CDR3: TGTGCCAGCAGCCTCACAGCCGGGGGGGGCTACGAGCAGTACTTC. The whole variable domain, remainder taken from reference TRBV5-5 and TRBJ2-7, is DAGVTQSPTHLIKTRGQQVTLRCSPISGHKSVSWYQQVLGQGPQFIFQYYEKEERGRGNFPDRFSARQFPNYSSELNVNALLLGDSALYLCASSLTAGGGYEQYFGPGTRLTVT.

The chain is built from TRBV10-3 and TRBJ1-6; D unclear. The CDR3 consists of 16 residues. Trimming cost V 0 bases and J 0 bases, with 6 bases left between them. The germline V gene has CDR1 ENHRY and CDR2 SYGVKD. The CDR3 DNA sequence: TGTGCCATCAGTGAGTCTGTGAGCTCCTATAATTCACCCCTCCACTTT. Its protein is CAISESVSSYNSPLHF.

This sequence joins TRBV2 and TRBJ1-3, with D possibly being TRBD1 (5 bases). CDR3 size: 13 residues. V dropped 6 bases and J dropped 4 bases, with 10 bases sitting between them. CDR1 SNHLY and CDR2 FYNNEI come from the germline V gene. CDR3 nucleotide sequence: TGTGCCAGCAGGCGCGGGGACGGAAACACCATATATTTT. It codes for CASRRGDGNTIYF. Variable domain in full (rest from reference TRBV2 and TRBJ1-3): EPEVTQTPSHQVTQMGQEVILRCVPISNHLYFYWYRQILGQKVEFLVSFYNNEISEKSEIFDDQFSVERPDGSNFTLKIRSTKLEDSAMYFCASRRGDGNTIYFGEGSWLTVV.

This clone appeared a few times. The sample contains more than one DNA sequence encoding this CDR3. The chain joins TRBV5-1 to TRBJ2-7; no reliable D call. CDR1 and CDR2 (germline): SGHRS, YFSETQ. The CDR3 covers 14 residues. V lost 0 bases, J lost 0 bases, and 7 bases lay in between. CDR3 protein: CASSLVGGSYEQYF. Here the CDR3 DNA reads TGCGCCAGCAGCTTGGTTGGCGGCTCCTACGAGCAGTACTTC.

A few counts support this clone. CDR3 DNA sequence: TGTGCCAGCAGTGAAGCGGGGAGAACCGGGGAGCTGTTTTTT. Its translation: CASSEAGRTGELFF. The rearrangement uses TRBV2 and TRBJ2-2; weak D call: TRBD2 (5 bases). Germline V gene data show CDR1 as SNHLY and CDR2 as FYNNEI. The V end was cut by 0 bases, the J end by 5 bases, with 7 bases between. The CDR3 consists of 14 residues. The full variable domain, with the rest looked up from reference TRBV2 and TRBJ2-2, is EPEVTQTPSHQVTQMGQEVILRCVPISNHLYFYWYRQILGQKVEFLVSFYNNEISEKSEIFDDQFSVERPDGSNFTLKIRSTKLEDSAMYFCASSEAGRTGELFFGEGSRLTVL.

The CDR3 loop is CASSLSQGTYEQYF. The CDR3 nucleotides read TGTGCCAGCAGTTTAAGTCAGGGAACCTACGAGCAGTACTTC. The chain couples TRBV27 to TRBJ2-7, with a tentative D call TRBD1 (5 bases). V lost 2 bases, J lost 2 bases, and 10 bases lay in between. Germline CDR1 reads MNHEY; CDR2 reads SMNVEV (reference sequence). The CDR3 covers 14 residues.

The V call is TRBV6-5, the J call TRBJ2-3; possibly TRBD2 for D (6 bases). Trimming stripped 6 bases from V and 0 bases from J, with 10 bases between. The germline CDR1 and CDR2 sequences are MNHEY and SVGAGI. The CDR3 is 14 residues long. The CDR3 protein is CASREGTSTDTQYF. In DNA form, the CDR3 reads TGTGCCAGCAGGGAGGGAACTAGCACAGATACGCAGTATTTT.

The V and J genes are TRBV4-1 and TRBJ1-3, with TRBD1 matching 9 bases. The CDR3 extends over 16 amino acids. Germline V CDR1 and CDR2: MGHRA, YSYEKL. J gave up 5 bases and V 3 bases, and 8 bases lay outside the gene matches. This CDR3 is CASSHSQGASRNTIYF. Here the CDR3 DNA reads TGCGCCAGCAGCCATTCACAGGGGGCGAGCAGAAACACCATATATTTT.

This chain joins TRBV6-6 and TRBJ1-5, with 7 bases fitting TRBD1. Germline loops: CDR1 MNHNY, CDR2 SVGAGI (reference sequence). The V and J ends lost 10 bases and 5 bases, in that order; junction bases with no gene match: 11. CDR3 length: 14 amino acids. This chain's CDR3 is CAIGTDPSHQPQHF. The CDR3, as DNA: TGTGCCATCGGGACAGACCCCAGCCATCAGCCCCAGCATTTT.

This sequence joins TRBV7-6 and TRBJ1-1; possibly TRBD1 for D (6 bases). V was shortened by 3 bases and J by 4 bases, with 12 bases between the two germline ends. CDR1 SGHVS and CDR2 FNYEAQ come from the germline V gene. This CDR3 is built from 14 residues. The CDR3 DNA sequence: TGTGCCAGCAGCTTGAACAGGGAGGGCACTGAAGCTTTCTTT. Protein product: CASSLNREGTEAFF.

A single count supports this clone. The V gene is TRBV18, the J gene TRBJ1-1, with 8 bases aligning to TRBD1. The ends lost 3 bases at V and 1 base at J; junction bases unmatched: 10. The germline gives CDR1 KGHSH, CDR2 LQKENI. The CDR3 sequence is 17 residues long. In DNA, the CDR3 is TGTGCCAGCTCACCCCTTGGACAGGGAAAGACGAACACTGAAGCTTTCTTT. It encodes CASSPLGQGKTNTEAFF.

This clone was seen just once. This sequence joins TRBV5-5 and TRBJ1-5, with 9 bases fitting TRBD1. Germline V gives CDR1 SGHKS, CDR2 YYEKEE (reference sequence). V dropped 3 bases and J dropped 0; count of bases not matched to a gene: 4. CDR3 size: 16 residues. The CDR3 region has the DNA TGTGCCAGCAGCTCCGGGACAGGGAATAGCAATCAGCCCCAGCATTTT. Protein: CASSSGTGNSNQPQHF.

DNA of the CDR3: TGTGCCTGGAGTGTAGGGGTTGGCCATGGCTACACCTTC. Protein: CAWSVGVGHGYTF. The rearrangement uses TRBV30 and TRBJ1-2; maybe TRBD1 (5 bases). Germline values: CDR1 GTSNPN, CDR2 SVGIG (reference sequence). This CDR3 comprises 13 residues. Trimming pared 0 bases from V and 6 bases from J, leaving 11 bases between.

The chain recombines TRBV5-1 with TRBJ2-5, with TRBD1 matching over 9 bases. The germline gives CDR1 SGHRS, CDR2 YFSETQ. This CDR3 region has 16 residues. The ends lost 0 bases at V and 3 bases at J; junction bases unmatched: 6. CDR3 protein: CASSLARGTGKETQYF. CDR3 DNA: TGCGCCAGCAGCTTGGCCCGTGGGACAGGGAAAGAGACCCAGTACTTC.

This clone was detected only once. V usage is TRBV21-1 and J usage is TRBJ2-3; the listed D gene, TRBD2, was not tested against the DNA. TRBV21-1 is a pseudogene locus. This CDR3 comprises 18 residues. Written as DNA, the CDR3 is TGTGCCAGCAGCAAAGCGCTCGGGCAGCGGGATAGCACAGATACGCAGTATTTT. Its translation is CASSKALGQRDSTDTQYF.

This chain links TRBV7-6 with TRBJ2-2; D is undetermined. Trimming removed 0 bases from V and 6 bases from J, with 14 bases in between. The CDR3 totals 16 residues. The germline V gene encodes CDR1 SGHVS and CDR2 FNYEAQ. CDR3 residues: CASSLAWSQLAGELFF. DNA for the CDR3: TGTGCCAGCAGCTTAGCGTGGTCTCAGTTGGCCGGGGAGCTGTTTTTT.

Worth noting for this clone: At one of its ends the junction is not consistent with the germline gene, which may arise from a read error. J is TRBJ1-2 and V is TRBV7-9; D possibly corresponds to TRBD1 (6 bases). CDR1 and CDR2 (germline): SEHNR, FQNEAQ (reference sequence). This CDR3 has 11 residues. DNA for the CDR3: TGTTCCAGCAGCTCGGGGGGCGGCTACACCTTC. The encoded protein is CSSSSGGGYTF.

In DNA, the CDR3 is TGTGCCATCAGTGATGGGACAGAGAATCAGCCCCAGCATTTT. The encoded protein is CAISDGTENQPQHF. The rearrangement joins TRBV10-3 to TRBJ1-5; 7 nucleotides align to TRBD1. The CDR3 spans 14 residues. Unmatched junction bases numbered 3, after V lost 3 bases and J lost 4 bases. CDR1 is ENHRY, CDR2 SYGVKD, per germline.